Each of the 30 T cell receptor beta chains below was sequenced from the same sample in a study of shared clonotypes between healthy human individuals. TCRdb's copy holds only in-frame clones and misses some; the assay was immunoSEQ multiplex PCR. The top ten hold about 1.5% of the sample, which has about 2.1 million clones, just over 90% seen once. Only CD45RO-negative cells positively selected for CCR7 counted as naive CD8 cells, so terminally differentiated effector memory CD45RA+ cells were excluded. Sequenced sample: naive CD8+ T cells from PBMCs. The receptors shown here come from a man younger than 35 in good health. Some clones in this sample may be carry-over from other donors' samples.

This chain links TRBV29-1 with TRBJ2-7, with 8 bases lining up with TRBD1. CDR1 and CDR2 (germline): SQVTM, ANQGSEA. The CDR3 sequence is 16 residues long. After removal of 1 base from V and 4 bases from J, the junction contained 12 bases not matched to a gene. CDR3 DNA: TGCAGCGTTGAAGTCCCCCCAGGGACAGGCCGATACGAGCAGTACTTC. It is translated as CSVEVPPGTGRYEQYF.

The CDR3 loop is CASISGYPNTGELFF. The CDR3 region has the DNA TGTGCCAGCATATCGGGATACCCGAACACCGGGGAGCTGTTTTTT. The chain links TRBV28 to TRBJ2-2, with D possibly matching TRBD2 (5 bases). V lost 7 bases and J lost 0, with 12 bases in between. Germline-derived CDR1 and CDR2 are MDHEN and SYDVKM. There are 15 residues in the CDR3.

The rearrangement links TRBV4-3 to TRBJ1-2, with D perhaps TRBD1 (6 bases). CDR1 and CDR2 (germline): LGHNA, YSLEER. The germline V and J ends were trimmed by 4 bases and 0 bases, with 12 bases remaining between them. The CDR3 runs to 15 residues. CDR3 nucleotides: TGCGCCAGCAGCCCCAGGGGCCCCTCTAACTATGGCTACACCTTC. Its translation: CASSPRGPSNYGYTF.

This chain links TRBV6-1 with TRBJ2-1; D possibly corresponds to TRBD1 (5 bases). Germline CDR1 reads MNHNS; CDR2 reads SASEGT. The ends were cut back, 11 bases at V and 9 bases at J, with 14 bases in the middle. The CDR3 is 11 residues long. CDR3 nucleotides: TGTGCCCTACTCAGGGAAGTTGAGCAGTTCTTC. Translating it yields CALLREVEQFF.

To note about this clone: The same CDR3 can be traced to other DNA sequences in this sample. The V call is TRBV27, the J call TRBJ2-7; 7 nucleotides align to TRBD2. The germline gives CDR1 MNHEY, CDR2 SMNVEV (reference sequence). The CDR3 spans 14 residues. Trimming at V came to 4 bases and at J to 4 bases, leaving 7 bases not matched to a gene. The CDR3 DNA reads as TGTGCCAGCAGTTGGGGAGGGTCATCTTACGAGCAGTACTTC. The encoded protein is CASSWGGSSYEQYF.

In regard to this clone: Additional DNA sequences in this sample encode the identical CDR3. The CDR3, as DNA: TGTGCCAGCAGCCGAGACAGGGACAATGAGCAGTTCTTC. It translates to CASSRDRDNEQFF. The chain carries TRBV27 and TRBJ2-1; 7 bases line up with TRBD1. Trimming removed 6 bases from V and 5 bases from J; junction bases left unmatched: 4. The CDR3 spans 13 residues. CDR1 is MNHEY and CDR2 is SMNVEV in the germline V gene (reference sequence).

In DNA form, the CDR3 reads TGTGCCAGCAGCATGGGAGCCTACGAGCAGTACTTC. It yields the protein CASSMGAYEQYF. The chain is built from TRBV7-6 and TRBJ2-7; possible D gene TRBD2, 5 bases. From germline, CDR1 is SGHVS and CDR2 FNYEAQ. V lost 5 bases and J 2 bases, leaving 7 bases between the germline ends. The CDR3 contains 12 residues.

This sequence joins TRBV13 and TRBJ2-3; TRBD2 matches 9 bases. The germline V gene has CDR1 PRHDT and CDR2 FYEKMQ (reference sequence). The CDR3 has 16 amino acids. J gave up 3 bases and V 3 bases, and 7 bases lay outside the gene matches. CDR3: CASSLKTSGWTDTQYF. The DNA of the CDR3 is TGTGCCAGCAGCTTGAAGACTAGCGGATGGACAGATACGCAGTATTTT.

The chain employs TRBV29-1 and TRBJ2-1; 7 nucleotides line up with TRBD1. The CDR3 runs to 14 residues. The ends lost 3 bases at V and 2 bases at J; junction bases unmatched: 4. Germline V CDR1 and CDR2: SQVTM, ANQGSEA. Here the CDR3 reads CSVDPTGAYNEQFF. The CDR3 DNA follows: TGCAGCGTTGACCCAACAGGGGCCTACAATGAGCAGTTCTTC.

As DNA, the CDR3 is TGTGCCTGGAGGTGGGATTTGGATCCTATGCAGTATTTT. Translated, it gives CAWRWDLDPMQYF. V gene TRBV30 combines with J gene TRBJ2-3; D remains ambiguous. Looked up from germline, CDR1 is GTSNPN and CDR2 is SVGIG (reference sequence). With 3 bases removed from V and 11 bases from J, the gap between germline ends came to 18 bases. CDR3 size: 13 residues. Supplemented by reference TRBV30 and TRBJ2-3, the full variable domain reads SQTIHQWPATLVQPVGSPLSLECTVEGTSNPNLYWYRQAAGRGLQLLFYSVGIGQISSEVPQNLSASRPQDRQFILSSKKLLLSDSGFYLCAWRWDLDPMQYFGPGTRLTVL.

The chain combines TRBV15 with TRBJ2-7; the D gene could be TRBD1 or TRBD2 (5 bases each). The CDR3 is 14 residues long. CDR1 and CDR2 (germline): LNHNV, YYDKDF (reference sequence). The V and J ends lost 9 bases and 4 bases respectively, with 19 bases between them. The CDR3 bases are TGTGCCACGGAGCGACACCCGGGGCCTTACGAGCAGTACTTC. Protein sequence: CATERHPGPYEQYF.

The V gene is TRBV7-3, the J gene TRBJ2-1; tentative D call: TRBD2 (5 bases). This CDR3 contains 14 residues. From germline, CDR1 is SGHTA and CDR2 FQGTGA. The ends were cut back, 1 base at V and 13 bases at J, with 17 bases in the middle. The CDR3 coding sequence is TGTGCCAGCAGCTTAAATCTTAGGTCGGGAACTCAGTTCTTC. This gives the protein CASSLNLRSGTQFF.

CDR3 residues: CASSAQLSTGTEAFF. The CDR3 DNA is TGTGCCAGCAGTGCCCAGCTCAGTACCGGCACTGAAGCTTTCTTT. V usage is TRBV27 and J usage is TRBJ1-1, with D hard to call. CDR3 length equals 15 residues. Germline CDR1 is MNHEY and CDR2 is SMNVEV (reference sequence). V was shortened by 5 bases and J by 4 bases, with 17 bases between the two germline ends.

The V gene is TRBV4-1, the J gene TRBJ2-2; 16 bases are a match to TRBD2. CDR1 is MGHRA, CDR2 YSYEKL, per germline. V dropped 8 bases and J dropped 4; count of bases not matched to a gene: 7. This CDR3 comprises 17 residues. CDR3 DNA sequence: TGCGCCAGCGAGGGACTAGCGGGAGGGGTGGGCACCGGGGAGCTGTTTTTT. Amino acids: CASEGLAGGVGTGELFF.

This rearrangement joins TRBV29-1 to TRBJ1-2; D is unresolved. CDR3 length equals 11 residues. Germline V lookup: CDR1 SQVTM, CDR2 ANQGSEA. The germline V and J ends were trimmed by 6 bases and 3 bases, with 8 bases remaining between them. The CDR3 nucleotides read TGCAGCGTCGTTGACGACTATGGCTACACCTTC. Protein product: CSVVDDYGYTF. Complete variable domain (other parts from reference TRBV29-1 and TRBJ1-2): SAVISQKPSRDICQRGTSLTIQCQVDSQVTMMFWYRQQPGQSLTLIATANQGSEATYESGFVIDKFPISRPNLTFSTLTVSNMSPEDSSIYLCSVVDDYGYTFGSGTRLTVV.

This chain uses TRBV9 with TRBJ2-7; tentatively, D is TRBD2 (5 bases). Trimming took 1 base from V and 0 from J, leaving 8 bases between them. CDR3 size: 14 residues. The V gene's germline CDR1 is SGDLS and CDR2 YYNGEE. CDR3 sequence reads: CASSVTGNSYEQYF. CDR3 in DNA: TGTGCCAGCAGCGTAACCGGGAACTCCTACGAGCAGTACTTC.

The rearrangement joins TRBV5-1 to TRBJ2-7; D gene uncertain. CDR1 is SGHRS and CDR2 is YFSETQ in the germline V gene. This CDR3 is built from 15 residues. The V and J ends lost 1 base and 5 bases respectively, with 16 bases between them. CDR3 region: CASSLNRILANEQYF. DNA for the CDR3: TGCGCCAGCAGCTTGAATCGAATCCTGGCAAACGAGCAGTACTTC. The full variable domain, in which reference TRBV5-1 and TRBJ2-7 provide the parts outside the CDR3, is KAGVTQTPRYLIKTRGQQVTLSCSPISGHRSVSWYQQTPGQGLQFLFEYFSETQRNKGNFPGRFSGRQFSNSRSEMNVSTLELGDSALYLCASSLNRILANEQYFGPGTRLTVT.

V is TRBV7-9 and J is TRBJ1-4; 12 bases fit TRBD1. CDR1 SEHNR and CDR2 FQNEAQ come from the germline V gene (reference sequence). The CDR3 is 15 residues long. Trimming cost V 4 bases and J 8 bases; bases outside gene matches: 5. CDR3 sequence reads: CASSSGQGAREKLFF. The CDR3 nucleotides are TGTGCCAGCAGCTCGGGACAGGGGGCGCGGGAAAAACTGTTTTTT. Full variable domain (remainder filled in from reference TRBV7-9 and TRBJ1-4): DTGVSQNPRHKITKRGQNVTFRCDPISEHNRLYWYRQTLGQGPEFLTYFQNEAQLEKSRLLSDRFSAERPKGSFSTLEIQRTEQGDSAMYLCASSSGQGAREKLFFGSGTQLSVL.

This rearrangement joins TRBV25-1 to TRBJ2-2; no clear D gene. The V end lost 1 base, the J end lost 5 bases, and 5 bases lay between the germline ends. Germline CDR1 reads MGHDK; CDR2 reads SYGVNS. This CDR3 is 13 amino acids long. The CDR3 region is CASSESETGELFF. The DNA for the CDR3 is TGTGCCAGCAGTGAATCGGAAACCGGGGAGCTGTTTTTT.

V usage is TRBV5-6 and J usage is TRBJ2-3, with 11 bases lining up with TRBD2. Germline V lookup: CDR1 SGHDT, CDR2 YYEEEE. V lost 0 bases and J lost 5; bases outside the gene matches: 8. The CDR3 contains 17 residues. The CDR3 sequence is CASSLALASGRRDTQYF. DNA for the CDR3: TGTGCCAGCAGCTTGGCCTTGGCTAGCGGGAGGAGAGATACGCAGTATTTT. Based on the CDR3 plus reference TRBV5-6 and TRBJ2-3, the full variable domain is DAGVTQSPTHLIKTRGQQVTLRCSPKSGHDTVSWYQQALGQGPQFIFQYYEEEERQRGNFPDRFSGHQFPNYSSELNVNALLLGDSALYLCASSLALASGRRDTQYFGPGTRLTVL.

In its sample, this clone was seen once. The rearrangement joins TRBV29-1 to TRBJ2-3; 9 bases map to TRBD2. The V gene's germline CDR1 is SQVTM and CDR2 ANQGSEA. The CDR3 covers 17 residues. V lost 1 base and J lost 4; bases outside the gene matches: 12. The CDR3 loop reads CSVEAPASGIIPDTQYF. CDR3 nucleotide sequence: TGCAGCGTTGAAGCTCCGGCTAGCGGGATTATCCCAGATACGCAGTATTTT.

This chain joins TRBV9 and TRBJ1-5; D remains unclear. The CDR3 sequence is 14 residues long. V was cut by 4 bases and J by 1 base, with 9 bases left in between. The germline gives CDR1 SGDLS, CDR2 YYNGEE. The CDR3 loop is CASSPSGSNQPQHF. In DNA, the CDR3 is TGTGCCAGCAGCCCCTCGGGCAGCAATCAGCCCCAGCATTTT. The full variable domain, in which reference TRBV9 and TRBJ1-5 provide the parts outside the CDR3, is DSGVTQTPKHLITATGQRVTLRCSPRSGDLSVYWYQQSLDQGLQFLIQYYNGEERAKGNILERFSAQQFPDLHSELNLSSLELGDSALYFCASSPSGSNQPQHFGDGTRLSIL.

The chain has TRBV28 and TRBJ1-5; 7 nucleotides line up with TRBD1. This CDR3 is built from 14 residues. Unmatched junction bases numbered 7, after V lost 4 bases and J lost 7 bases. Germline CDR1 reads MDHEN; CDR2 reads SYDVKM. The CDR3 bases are TGTGCCAGCAGTTCCCGGGACAGAAACCAGCCCCAGCATTTT. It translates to CASSSRDRNQPQHF.

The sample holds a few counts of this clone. The CDR3 protein is CSVPSPGTGGYTEAFF. In DNA, the CDR3 is TGCAGCGTCCCCAGTCCCGGGACAGGGGGCTACACTGAAGCTTTCTTT. The rearrangement uses TRBV29-1 and TRBJ1-1; 12 bases map to TRBD1. The CDR3 sequence is 16 residues long. Per the germline V gene, CDR1 is SQVTM and CDR2 is ANQGSEA. The J segment lost 3 bases and the V segment lost 6 bases, leaving 11 bases of the junction unmatched.

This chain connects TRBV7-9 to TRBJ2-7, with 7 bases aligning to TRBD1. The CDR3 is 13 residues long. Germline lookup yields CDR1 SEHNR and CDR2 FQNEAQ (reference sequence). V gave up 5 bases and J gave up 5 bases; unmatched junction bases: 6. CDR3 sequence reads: CASSPPGQDEQYF. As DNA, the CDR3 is TGTGCCAGCAGCCCCCCCGGACAGGACGAGCAGTACTTC.

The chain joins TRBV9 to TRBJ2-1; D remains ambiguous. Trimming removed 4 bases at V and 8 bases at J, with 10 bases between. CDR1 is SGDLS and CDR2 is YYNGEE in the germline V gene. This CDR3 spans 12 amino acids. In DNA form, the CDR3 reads TGTGCCAGCAGCCTACCTGGAGATGAGCAGTTCTTC. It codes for CASSLPGDEQFF. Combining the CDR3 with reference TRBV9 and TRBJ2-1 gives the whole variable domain DSGVTQTPKHLITATGQRVTLRCSPRSGDLSVYWYQQSLDQGLQFLIQYYNGEERAKGNILERFSAQQFPDLHSELNLSSLELGDSALYFCASSLPGDEQFFGPGTRLTVL.

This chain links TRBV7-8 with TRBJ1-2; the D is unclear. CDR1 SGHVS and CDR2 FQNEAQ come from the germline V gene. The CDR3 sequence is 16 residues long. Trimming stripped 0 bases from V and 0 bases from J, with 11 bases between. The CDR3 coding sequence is TGTGCCAGCAGCTTAGCCGGCCTTCATCCTAACTATGGCTACACCTTC. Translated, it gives CASSLAGLHPNYGYTF.

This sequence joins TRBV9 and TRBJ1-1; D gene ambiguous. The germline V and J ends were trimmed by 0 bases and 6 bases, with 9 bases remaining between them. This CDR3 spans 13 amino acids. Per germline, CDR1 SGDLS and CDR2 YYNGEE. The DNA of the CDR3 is TGTGCCAGCAGCGTAGCTGAGAGGTCTGAAGCTTTCTTT. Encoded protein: CASSVAERSEAFF. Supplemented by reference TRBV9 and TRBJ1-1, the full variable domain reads DSGVTQTPKHLITATGQRVTLRCSPRSGDLSVYWYQQSLDQGLQFLIQYYNGEERAKGNILERFSAQQFPDLHSELNLSSLELGDSALYFCASSVAERSEAFFGQGTRLTVV.

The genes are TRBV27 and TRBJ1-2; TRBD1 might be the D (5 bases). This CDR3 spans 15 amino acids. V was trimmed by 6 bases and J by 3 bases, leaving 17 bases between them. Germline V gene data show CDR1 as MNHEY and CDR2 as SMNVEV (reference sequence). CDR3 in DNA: TGTGCCAGCAGCCCCCGTCACCAGGGATACTATGGCTACACCTTC. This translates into CASSPRHQGYYGYTF.

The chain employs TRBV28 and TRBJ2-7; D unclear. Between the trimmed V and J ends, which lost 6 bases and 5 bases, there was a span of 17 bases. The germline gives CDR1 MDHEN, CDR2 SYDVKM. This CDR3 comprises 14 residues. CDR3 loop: CASSPSVLRHEQYF. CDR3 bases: TGTGCCAGCAGCCCATCGGTTCTGAGACACGAGCAGTACTTC.